Below are 21 T cell receptor beta chains sequenced from a single sample in a study of technical replicates of blood from a handful of donors. Assay: immunoSEQ multiplex PCR; the TCRdb copy retains only in-frame clones and omits some. The table includes roughly 100,000 clones, 96% detected once. Input material: T cells isolated from PBMCs. All receptors derive from a human donor in good health.

Here the CDR3 DNA reads TGTGCCAGCAGCTTAGGCCCGGGGACTTTCTCCTACGAGCAGTACTTC. It yields the protein CASSLGPGTFSYEQYF. This chain uses TRBV7-2 with TRBJ2-7; tentatively, D is TRBD2 (6 bases). Per germline, CDR1 SGHTA and CDR2 FQGNSA. Deletions cut 1 base from V and 0 bases from J, with 13 bases between. CDR3 length: 16 amino acids.

The rearrangement joins TRBV7-9 to TRBJ2-1; D remains unclear. The CDR3 runs 12 residues. Looked up from germline, CDR1 is SEHNR and CDR2 is FQNEAQ (reference sequence). V was trimmed by 5 bases and J by 7 bases, leaving 9 bases between them. The CDR3 region is CASSRQVNEQFF. The DNA of the CDR3 is TGTGCCAGCAGCCGGCAGGTAAATGAGCAGTTCTTC.

V gene TRBV7-3 combines with J gene TRBJ1-1, with D perhaps TRBD1 (6 bases). In germline, CDR1 is SGHTA, CDR2 FQGTGA. The CDR3 runs 15 residues. V dropped 1 base and J dropped 3 bases, with 12 bases sitting between them. The DNA for the CDR3 is TGTGCCAGCAGCTTAAACAGGGTGGGTGACACTGAAGCTTTCTTT. Translated: CASSLNRVGDTEAFF.

This clone was seen only a few times. V is TRBV2 and J is TRBJ2-1; 10 bases are shared with TRBD2. Germline CDR1 reads SNHLY; CDR2 reads FYNNEI. Trimming cost V 4 bases and J 2 bases; bases outside gene matches: 5. CDR3 length: 16 amino acids. CDR3 nucleotides: TGTGCCAGCAGTGGAATAGGACTAGCGGCCTACAATGAGCAGTTCTTC. This codes for CASSGIGLAAYNEQFF.

The chain links TRBV16 to TRBJ1-1; weak D call: TRBD1 (5 bases). V was cut by 8 bases and J by 4 bases, with 20 bases left in between. Germline CDR1 KGHSY, CDR2 FQNENV. This CDR3 region has 15 residues. DNA of the CDR3: TGTGCCAGCTCCCAAAGGGGAGGGGATGGCACTGAAGCTTTCTTT. Translating gives CASSQRGGDGTEAFF.

The rearrangement joins TRBV4-1 to TRBJ2-3, with D possibly being TRBD1 (6 bases). The CDR3 has 11 amino acids. V lost 4 bases and J lost 7, with 6 bases in between. From germline, CDR1 is MGHRA and CDR2 YSYEKL. The CDR3, as DNA: TGCGCCAGCAGCCGGGACAATACGCAGTATTTT. The encoded protein is CASSRDNTQYF.

V and J are TRBV6-4 and TRBJ2-1, with 10 nucleotides matching TRBD1. J was trimmed by 10 bases and V by 6 bases; bases with no gene match: 12. Germline V gene lookup returns CDR1 MRHNA and CDR2 SNTAGT. CDR3 length: 15 residues. CDR3 nucleotides: TGTGCCAGCAGCCCCCGGGACAGGGGAATGTGGGAGCAGTTCTTC. Residues: CASSPRDRGMWEQFF.

This sequence joins TRBV27 and TRBJ2-3; TRBD2 matches 15 bases. Germline V gives CDR1 MNHEY, CDR2 SMNVEV (reference sequence). This CDR3 has 17 amino acids. Trimming cost V 5 bases and J 14 bases; bases outside gene matches: 17. CDR3 nucleotide sequence: TGTGCCAGCAGTAGAATAGGGGGACTAGCGGGGGGCGGCTCGTCGTATTTT. Residues: CASSRIGGLAGGGSSYF.

The chain joins TRBV14 to TRBJ1-2, with D unresolved. Germline V gene lookup returns CDR1 SGHDN and CDR2 FVKESK. Trimming took off 4 bases at V and 8 bases at J, with 14 bases between the two ends. The CDR3 runs 13 residues. CDR3 amino acids: CASSPAGRRGYTF. CDR3 bases: TGTGCCAGCAGCCCCGCGGGGAGGAGGGGCTACACCTTC.

V usage is TRBV12-2 and J usage is TRBJ2-5; the DNA was not used to check the table's D call, TRBD1. TRBV12-2 is assigned pseudogene status. This CDR3 spans 17 amino acids. CDR3 nucleotides: TGTGCAAGTCGCTTAGCTCGCCGGGACAGGGAGCTACAGACCCAGTACTTC. This translates into CASRLARRDRELQTQYF.

This clone was recorded once. The CDR3 spells CASSKAKDRATYEQYF. CDR3 coding DNA: TGTGCCAGCAGCAAAGCGAAGGACAGGGCAACCTACGAGCAGTACTTC. J is TRBJ2-7 and V is TRBV21-1; TRBD1, the table's D call, was not compared with the DNA. TRBV21-1 is listed as a pseudogene. The CDR3 contains 16 residues.

The chain joins TRBV5-6 to TRBJ1-6; D ambiguous. This CDR3 has 17 amino acids. CDR1 and CDR2 from the germline V gene are SGHDT and YYEEEE. The germline V and J ends were trimmed by 1 base and 10 bases, with 21 bases remaining between them. This CDR3 is CASSLSGIVPINSPLHF. The DNA of the CDR3 is TGTGCCAGCAGCTTGTCGGGGATTGTACCGATTAACTCACCCCTCCACTTT.

This rearrangement joins TRBV4-1 to TRBJ2-1, with D unresolved. V lost 4 bases, J lost 4 bases, and 17 bases lay in between. CDR1 is MGHRA and CDR2 is YSYEKL in the germline V gene. This CDR3 is built from 16 residues. As DNA, the CDR3 is TGCGCCAGCAGCCCTCAATATCAGAACCTGTACAATGAGCAGTTCTTC. This codes for CASSPQYQNLYNEQFF.

The chain is built from TRBV4-1 and TRBJ2-5, with D perhaps TRBD2 (5 bases). This CDR3 region has 15 residues. Trimming took 4 bases from V and 9 from J, leaving 21 bases between them. Per the germline V gene, CDR1 is MGHRA and CDR2 is YSYEKL. The CDR3 loop reads CASSLLSVGRAAQYF. The CDR3 nucleotides are TGCGCCAGCAGCCTACTATCCGTAGGGAGAGCGGCCCAGTACTTC.

This rearrangement joins TRBV29-1 to TRBJ1-2; a possible D gene is TRBD1 (6 bases). The ends were cut back, 7 bases at V and 1 base at J, with 13 bases in the middle. Germline CDR1 reads SQVTM; CDR2 reads ANQGSEA. This CDR3 region has 13 residues. The CDR3 bases are TGCAGCGCACCCACAGGGATTAACTATGGCTACACCTTC. It specifies CSAPTGINYGYTF.

This sequence joins TRBV6-5 and TRBJ1-5, with 9 bases aligning to TRBD1. This CDR3 comprises 14 residues. Trimming at V came to 6 bases and at J to 6 bases, leaving 6 bases not matched to a gene. Germline-derived CDR1 and CDR2 are MNHEY and SVGAGI. The CDR3 spells CASSKQGAIQPQHF. In DNA form, the CDR3 reads TGTGCCAGCAGCAAACAGGGGGCTATTCAGCCCCAGCATTTT.

This chain joins TRBV27 and TRBJ2-6; possibly TRBD1 for D (6 bases). The V gene's germline CDR1 is MNHEY and CDR2 SMNVEV (reference sequence). The CDR3 is 17 residues long. With 3 bases removed from V and 0 bases from J, the gap between germline ends came to 12 bases. The CDR3 is CASSFNGRGSGANVLTF. The CDR3 DNA sequence: TGTGCCAGCAGTTTTAATGGCAGGGGCTCTGGGGCCAACGTCCTGACTTTC. The whole variable domain, filled in from reference TRBV27 and TRBJ2-6, reads EAQVTQNPRYLITVTGKKLTVTCSQNMNHEYMSWYRQDPGLGLRQIYYSMNVEVTDKGDVPEGYKVSRKEKRNFPLILESPSPNQTSLYFCASSFNGRGSGANVLTFGAGSRLTVL.

V gene TRBV6-5 combines with J gene TRBJ2-6; D may be TRBD2 (6 bases). V shed 5 bases and J shed 0 bases, with 8 bases lying between them. Germline V gene sequence: CDR1 MNHEY, CDR2 SVGAGI. The CDR3 is made up of 15 amino acids. CDR3 nucleotides: TGTGCCAGCAGTCGGAGGGTCTCTGGGGCCAACGTCCTGACTTTC. This translates into CASSRRVSGANVLTF.

The J gene is TRBJ2-4, the V gene TRBV6-1; 7 bases agree with TRBD2. V lost 0 bases to trimming and J lost 1 base; unmatched junction nucleotides: 0. The CDR3 is made up of 15 amino acids. Germline loops: CDR1 MNHNS, CDR2 SASEGT. The CDR3 nucleotides read TGTGCCAGCAGTGAAGCCGGGGGGGCCAAAAACATTCAGTACTTC. It yields the protein CASSEAGGAKNIQYF.

The chain is built from TRBV4-1 and TRBJ2-1; 11 bases align to TRBD2. The CDR3 has 16 amino acids. Trimming took 1 base from V and 8 from J; bases not matched to a gene: 7. CDR1 is MGHRA, CDR2 YSYEKL, per germline. CDR3 coding DNA: TGCGCCAGCAGCCAAGCCTTACTAGCGGGAGAGCATGAGCAGTTCTTC. It specifies CASSQALLAGEHEQFF.

CDR3 DNA sequence: TGCGCCAGCAGCTTACAGGTCATGAGCACTGAAGCTTTCTTT. It yields the protein CASSLQVMSTEAFF. V is TRBV5-1 and J is TRBJ1-1; D is possibly TRBD1 (5 bases). This CDR3 spans 14 amino acids. Germline V gene lookup returns CDR1 SGHRS and CDR2 YFSETQ. Between the trimmed V and J ends, which lost 2 bases and 4 bases, there was a span of 12 bases.